This paragraph covers one TCR beta chain sequence. The CDR3 spans 17 residues. Germline CDR1 LNHNV, CDR2 YYDKDF (reference sequence). Losses at the gene ends were 0 bases for V and 8 bases for J; bases not matched to a gene: 15. TCRdb keeps only in-frame clones here, not all; method: immunoSEQ multiplex PCR. The sample has 100,000 to 150,000 clones, more than 75% seen once. This entry comes from a study of control samples from healthy donors and cancer patients. The chain employs TRBV15 and TRBJ1-2; TRBD1 matches at 7 bases. The sequenced sample consisted of blood. The origin of this receptor is a man aged 40-49 years in good health. CDR3 residues: CATSRDGTAAGQSGYTF. The CDR3 nucleotides are TGTGCCACCAGCAGAGATGGAACGGCGGCGGGACAGAGCGGCTACACCTTC. Variable domain in full (rest from reference TRBV15 and TRBJ1-2): DAMVIQNPRYQVTQFGKPVTLSCSQTLNHNVMYWYQQKSSQAPKLLFHYYDKDFNNEADTPDNFQSRRPNTSFCFLDIRSPGLGDTAMYLCATSRDGTAAGQSGYTFGSGTRLTVV.